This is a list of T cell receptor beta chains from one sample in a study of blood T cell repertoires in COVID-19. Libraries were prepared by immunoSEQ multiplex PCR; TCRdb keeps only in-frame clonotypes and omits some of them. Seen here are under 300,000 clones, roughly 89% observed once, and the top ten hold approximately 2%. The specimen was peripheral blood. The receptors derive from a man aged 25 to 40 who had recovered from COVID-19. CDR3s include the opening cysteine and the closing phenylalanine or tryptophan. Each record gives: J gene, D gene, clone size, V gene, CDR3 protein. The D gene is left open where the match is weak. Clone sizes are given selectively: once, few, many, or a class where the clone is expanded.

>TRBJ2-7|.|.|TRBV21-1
CASSSRGNRYEQYF
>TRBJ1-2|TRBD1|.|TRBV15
CATSRVGQGGGLSDGYTF
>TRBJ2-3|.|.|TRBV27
CASSGQEADTQYF
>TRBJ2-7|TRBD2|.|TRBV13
CASSLPAGGYEQYF
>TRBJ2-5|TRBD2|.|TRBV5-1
CASSLGSGLQETQYF
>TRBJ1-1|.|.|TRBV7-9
CASSLAGRNTEAFF
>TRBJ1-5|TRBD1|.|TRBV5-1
CASSLEGQSNQPQHF
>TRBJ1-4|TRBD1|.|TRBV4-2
CASSQDRGQGVEKLFF
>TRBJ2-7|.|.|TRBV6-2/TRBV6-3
CASSRDSSEQYF
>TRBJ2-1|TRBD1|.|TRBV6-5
CASSYVGTGHNEQFF
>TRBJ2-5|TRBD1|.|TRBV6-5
CASSYGADTGAETQYF
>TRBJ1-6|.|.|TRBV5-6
CASSLVGDVTPLHF
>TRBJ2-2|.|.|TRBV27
CATPLQKGSEMANTGELFF
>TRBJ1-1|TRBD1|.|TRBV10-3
CAISGVRGRLNTEAFF
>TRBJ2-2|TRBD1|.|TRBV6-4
CASRPGQGTTGELFF
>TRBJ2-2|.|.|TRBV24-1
CATSGNFAGELFF
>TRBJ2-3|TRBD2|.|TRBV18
CASSPTLTSGGGDTQYF
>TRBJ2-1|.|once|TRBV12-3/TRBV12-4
CASSLRTVGEQFF
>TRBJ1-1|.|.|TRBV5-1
CASSLRQGDTEAFF
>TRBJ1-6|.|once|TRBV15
CATSTGTGGDGGLHF
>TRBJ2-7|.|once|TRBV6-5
CATQAGFSYEQYF
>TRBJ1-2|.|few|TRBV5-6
CASSLPSNYGYTF
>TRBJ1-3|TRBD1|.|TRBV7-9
CASSFHGTASGNTIYF
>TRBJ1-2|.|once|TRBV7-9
CASSLVEGEGYGYTF
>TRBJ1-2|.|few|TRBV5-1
CASSLEGRGYGYTF
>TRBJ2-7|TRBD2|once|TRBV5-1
CASSLLAGEFYEQYF
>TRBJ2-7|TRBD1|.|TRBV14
CASSPSYRGPYEQYF
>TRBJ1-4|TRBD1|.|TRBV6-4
CATMPGTGYEKLFF
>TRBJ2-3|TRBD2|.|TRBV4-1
CASSALAGGHNTDTQYF
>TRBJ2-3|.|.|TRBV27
CASSLGTDTQYF
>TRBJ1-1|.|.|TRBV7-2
CASAVDIGNTEAFF
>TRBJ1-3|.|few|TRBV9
CASSVDRGNTIYF
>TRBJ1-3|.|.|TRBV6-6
CASSYSTAGNTIYF
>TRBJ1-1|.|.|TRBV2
CASSLGEGRAFF
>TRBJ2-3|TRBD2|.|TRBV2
CASSDNSGGRSTDTQYF
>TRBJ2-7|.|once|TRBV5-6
CASSLRELVGKQYF
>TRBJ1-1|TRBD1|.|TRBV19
CASSIDSGQAMNTEAFF
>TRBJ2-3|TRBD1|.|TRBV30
CAWGTGGIADTQYF
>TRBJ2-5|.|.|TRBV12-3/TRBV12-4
CASSLARETQYF
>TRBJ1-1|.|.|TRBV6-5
CASSYGGSTEAFF
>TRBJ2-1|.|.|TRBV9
CASRVAEEQFF
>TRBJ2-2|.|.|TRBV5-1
CASSLDPDTGELFF
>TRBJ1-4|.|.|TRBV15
CATSRGFEKLFF
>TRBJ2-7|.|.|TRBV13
CASSLGTGSDEQYF
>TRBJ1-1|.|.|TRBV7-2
CASSLERIMNTEAFF
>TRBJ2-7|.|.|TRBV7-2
CASSPLSGYREQYF
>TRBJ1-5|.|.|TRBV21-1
CASSKESIRQQSNQPQHF
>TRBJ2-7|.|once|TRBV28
CASSLLWGAYEQYF
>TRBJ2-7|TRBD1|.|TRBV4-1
CASSQSPGGSYEQYF